The 23 T cell receptor beta chains listed next were all sequenced from one sample in a study of tumor and adjacent non-tumor tissue in lung cancer. RNA was extracted from bulk tissue without any cell sorting. A modified ARM-PCR protocol with three rounds of nested PCR amplified TCRbeta. TCRdb independently ran MiXCR on the multiplex PCR reads; one entry per CDR3 protein. This table has fewer than 100,000 distinct CDR3 sequences, over 55% appearing once. The sample consisted of lung tumor tissue. These receptor sequences come from a woman aged 40-49 years with non-small cell lung cancer.

The sample holds one count of this clonotype. One end of the junction varies from germline; a read error may be responsible. V is TRBV18 and J is TRBJ2-2; 7 bases agree with TRBD1. The CDR3 loop spans 18 amino acids. Germline V gives CDR1 KGHSH, CDR2 LQKENI. This chain's CDR3 is CATSPLETGISDTGELFF. The CDR3 DNA is TGTGCCACCTCACCACTGGAGACAGGGATCTCGGACACCGGGGAGCTGTTTTTT.

This clonotype is a singleton in its sample. The junction and the germline gene differ at one end; a read error may be behind it. The genes are TRBV6-6 and TRBJ2-5; D perhaps matches TRBD1 (6 bases). This CDR3 contains 14 residues. The V gene's germline CDR1 is MNHNY and CDR2 SVGAGI (reference sequence). This CDR3 is CANSYSMGAETQYF. The CDR3 DNA is TGTGCCAACAGTTACTCGATGGGGGCCGAGACTCAGTACTTC.

Comment on this clonotype: A clone one base away is much larger, so this may be a read error. The genes are TRBV2 and TRBJ2-5; D is perhaps TRBD1 or TRBD2 (5 bases each). The CDR3 has 13 amino acids. Per the germline V gene, CDR1 is SNHLY and CDR2 is FYNNEI. CDR3 amino acids: CASSATTEGTHYF. CDR3 in DNA: TGTGCCAGCAGTGCTACAACCGAGGGGACCCATTACTTC.

As for this clonotype: This CDR3 is missing its conserved last phenylalanine or tryptophan, likely due to a read error. The gene calls are TRBV6-1 and TRBJ2-1; 14 bases line up with TRBD2. J lost 10 bases, V lost 7 bases, and 9 bases had no gene match. CDR3 length: 15 amino acids. Germline CDR1 and CDR2: MNHNS and SASEGT. DNA for the CDR3: TGTGCCAGCACTCCGGGACTAGCGGGAGTAGGCGAGCAGTTCTCC. Translated, it gives CASTPGLAGVGEQFS.

This clonotype was seen repeatedly, ten times or more. The J gene is TRBJ2-1, the V gene TRBV20-1; possibly TRBD2 for D (6 bases). Germline CDR1 and CDR2: DFQATT and SNEGSKA (reference sequence). Trimming took off 5 bases at V and 9 bases at J, with 17 bases between the two ends. This CDR3 has 13 amino acids. Here the CDR3 DNA reads TGCAGTGCTCCGCCTGGAGGGGCGGGTGAGCAGTTCTTC. It translates to CSAPPGGAGEQFF.

This clonotype was recorded at least ten times. The chain is built from TRBV10-2 and TRBJ2-1; D is ambiguous. CDR1 WSHSY and CDR2 SAAADI come from the germline V gene. Trimming took 4 bases from V and 10 from J, leaving 14 bases between them. The CDR3 sequence is 13 residues long. CDR3 loop: CASSVTENGEQFF. DNA of the CDR3: TGCGCCAGCAGTGTGACTGAAAATGGGGAGCAGTTCTTC.

Notes on this clonotype: At one of its ends the junction is not consistent with the germline gene, which may arise from a read error. CDR3 in amino acids: CSVYGGQLCTDTHYF. The CDR3, as DNA: TGCAGCGTTTATGGCGGACAGCTTTGCACAGATACGCATTATTTT. This chain links TRBV29-1 with TRBJ2-3; D possibly corresponds to TRBD1 (6 bases). CDR3 size: 15 residues. Germline V gene lookup returns CDR1 SQVTM and CDR2 ANQGSEA.

A note on this clonotype: A read error may produce the germline difference seen at one junction end. The genes are TRBV11-2 and TRBJ2-3, with D uncertain. Germline CDR1 is SGHAT and CDR2 is FQNNGV. The CDR3 contains 14 residues. This CDR3 is CVSSPLSMADTQYF. For the CDR3, the DNA is TGTGTCAGCAGCCCTCTAAGCATGGCAGATACGCAATATTTT.

Concerning this clonotype itself: The junction and the germline gene differ at one end; a read error may be behind it. This chain uses TRBV10-1 with TRBJ2-3; the D is unclear. This CDR3 is built from 15 residues. Germline-derived CDR1 and CDR2 are WNHNN and SYGVQD (reference sequence). CDR3 sequence (DNA): TGCACCAGCAGTGCACAAGGAAGCAATCAAAATACGCAATATTTT. Amino acid sequence: CTSSAQGSNQNTQYF.

The V call is TRBV29-1, the J call TRBJ1-2; D gene unclear. Germline assignment: CDR1 SQVTM and CDR2 ANQGSEA. Trimming cost V 5 bases and J 4 bases, with 14 bases left between them. The CDR3 has 13 amino acids. The CDR3 here is CSVSPLLGYGYTF. The DNA for the CDR3 is TGCAGCGTTTCCCCGCTCTTAGGCTATGGCTACACCTTC.

As regards this clonotype: A read error may account for a junction end that differs from germline. The chain employs TRBV11-1 and TRBJ1-5; D gene ambiguous. The CDR3 contains 18 residues. CDR1 SGHAT and CDR2 FQDESV come from the germline V gene (reference sequence). CDR3 amino acids: CASSLDDGNGRSNQPQHF. As DNA, the CDR3 is TGTGCCAGCAGCTTGGACGATGGGAATGGACGGAGCAATCAGCCCCAACATTTT.

This clonotype was seen just once. Sequence at one end of the junction differs from germline and may be a read error. The chain joins TRBV10-2 to TRBJ2-3, with 7 bases identical to TRBD2. The germline gives CDR1 WSHSY, CDR2 SAAADI. CDR3 length: 16 residues. The CDR3 reads CASRLTPSGLRDTQCF. The CDR3 DNA reads TGCGCGAGCAGATTGACGCCTAGCGGCCTCAGAGATACGCAGTGTTTT.

Details on this clonotype: The junction departs from the called germline gene at one end, perhaps through a read error. The chain recombines TRBV11-2 with TRBJ1-3, with D perhaps TRBD1 (5 bases). Germline CDR1 is SGHAT and CDR2 is FQNNGV. CDR3 length: 16 amino acids. The CDR3 loop is CASSANSGTTGNIIYF. CDR3 nucleotides: TGTGCCAGCAGCGCGAATTCAGGGACTACTGGAAACATCATATATTTT.

Remarks on this clonotype: A read error may produce the germline difference seen at one junction end. This chain links TRBV4-2 with TRBJ2-3; D is perhaps TRBD1 (8 bases). The CDR3 has 16 residues. Per the germline V gene, CDR1 is LGHNA and CDR2 is YNFKEQ. CDR3 DNA sequence: TGTGCCAGCAGCCAAGAACACAGGGGGGGCACAGATACGCAATATTTT. Protein sequence: CASSQEHRGGTDTQYF.

Notes on this clonotype: Because the CDR3 is missing its conserved closing phenylalanine or tryptophan, this is likely a read error. The DNA is left out, because the CDR3 cannot be placed on it with certainty; the CDR3 is given as TCRdb lists it. The chain joins TRBV11-3 to TRBJ2-5. The CDR3 extends over 14 residues, inclusive of both ends. Per germline, CDR1 SGHNT and CDR2 YENEEA. CDR3 region: CASPESGVVETQYL.

Worth noting for this clonotype: One junction end disagrees with the germline gene, perhaps due to a read error. This chain connects TRBV5-4 to TRBJ2-7; 7 nucleotides agree with TRBD1. CDR1 and CDR2 from the germline V gene are SGHNT and YYREEE (reference sequence). This CDR3 has 15 amino acids. The CDR3 spells CSSSFGTDYAYEQYF. The CDR3 DNA reads TGTTCCAGCAGCTTCGGGACAGATTATGCCTACGAGCAGTACTTC.

The chain combines TRBV20-1 with TRBJ2-3; 11 bases are a match to TRBD2. Per germline, CDR1 DFQATT and CDR2 SNEGSKA (reference sequence). Unmatched junction bases numbered 6, after V lost 5 bases and J lost 2 bases. CDR3 length equals 15 residues. CDR3 residues: CSASIAGGITDTQYF. CDR3 sequence (DNA): TGCAGTGCTTCCATAGCGGGAGGGATCACAGATACGCAGTATTTT.

As to this clonotype: The CDR3 ends on some other residue instead of the conserved phenylalanine or tryptophan, so this is likely a read error. The chain uses TRBV11-2 and TRBJ2-5; 7 bases map to TRBD2. Per the germline V gene, CDR1 is SGHAT and CDR2 is FQNNGV. CDR3 length equals 18 residues. The CDR3 DNA sequence: TGTACCAGCAGCCTAGGCCGAGGGTCAACAAGGGAGGGAGAGACCCAGTACCTC. Its translation: CTSSLGRGSTREGETQYL.

As to this clonotype: Given the absence of the conserved phenylalanine or tryptophan at the CDR3 end, a read error is likely. The chain is built from TRBV29-1 and TRBJ2-3; possible D gene TRBD2, 6 bases. Per germline, CDR1 SQVTM and CDR2 ANQGSEA. This CDR3 spans 16 amino acids. The CDR3 reads CSVQGHRLLATDTQYL. CDR3 DNA sequence: TGCAGCGTTCAGGGCCACCGACTACTAGCCACAGATACACAGTATCTT.

This clonotype was counted a few times. Relative to the germline gene, one junction end is altered; a read error may explain this. This chain links TRBV12-3 or TRBV12-4 with TRBJ2-2; D not resolved. The CDR3 runs 13 residues. As DNA, the CDR3 is TGTGTCAGCAGTCGTCAGAGCACCGGGGAGCTGTTTTTT. Translated: CVSSRQSTGELFF.

The chain joins TRBV10-3 to TRBJ1-5; weak D call: TRBD1 (5 bases). Trimming removed 4 bases from V and 3 bases from J, with 10 bases in between. Germline loops: CDR1 ENHRY, CDR2 SYGVKD. CDR3 size: 14 residues. The CDR3 sequence: CAISVDRNNQPQHF. For the CDR3, the DNA is TGTGCCATCAGTGTCGACAGAAACAATCAGCCCCAGCATTTT.

This clonotype was picked up one time. Its ends do not fully match the called genes, so a read error is possible. This sequence joins TRBV29-1 and TRBJ2-7; a possible D gene is TRBD1 (6 bases). The CDR3 contains 14 residues. Germline V gives CDR1 SQVTM, CDR2 ANQGSEA. CDR3 nucleotides: TGCGCCATTGGGCCCCCAGGGGCCTCCTACGAGAAGTACTTC. It is translated as CAIGPPGASYEKYF.

To note about this clonotype: An end of the junction does not agree with germline; a read error may underlie this. The chain joins TRBV11-3 to TRBJ2-1, with TRBD1 as a possible D gene (5 bases). The CDR3 runs 16 residues. CDR1 is SGHNT, CDR2 YENEEA, per germline. CDR3 loop: CTSSCGQGQGVDEQSF. DNA of the CDR3: TGTACCAGCAGCTGTGGGCAGGGCCAGGGCGTGGATGAGCAGTCCTTC. The whole variable domain, filled in from reference TRBV11-3 and TRBJ2-1, reads EAGVVQSPRYKIIEKKQPVAFWCNPISGHNTLYWYLQNLGQGPELLIRYENEEAVDDSQLPKDRFSAERLKGVDSTLKIQPAELGDSAVYLCTSSCGQGQGVDEQSFGPGTRLTVL.